The rows below give T cell receptor beta chains drawn from one sample of a study of PD-1 blockade in classical Hodgkin lymphoma. Repertoires were generated with immunoSEQ multiplex PCR, while TCRdb's copy carries only in-frame clones and drops some. Of approximately 15,000 clones in the sample, 87% were seen once. The material sequenced was peripheral blood mononuclear cells (PBMCs). These receptors all come from a human donor with classical Hodgkin lymphoma. Each CDR3 is given with its conserved first and last residue. Fields, in order: D gene, J gene, V gene, CDR3 protein. The D gene is left open where the match is weak.

TRBD2,TRBJ2-1,TRBV7-6,CASSPGGSYNEQFF
.,TRBJ1-4,TRBV4-1,CASSQVNLGLLGEKLFF
.,TRBJ1-5,TRBV27,CASSLSGGGDQPQHF
.,TRBJ1-1,TRBV6-5,CASSYSSGLNTEAFF
TRBD2,TRBJ2-2,TRBV9,CASSRSEGAGTNTGELFF
TRBD2,TRBJ2-1,TRBV28,CATLQGGLAGKANEQFF
.,TRBJ2-1,TRBV5-1,CASSLGGIGTYNEQFF
.,TRBJ1-2,TRBV28,CASRTAYGYTF
.,TRBJ1-1,TRBV7-8,CASSLANQGNTEAFF
TRBD2,TRBJ2-1,TRBV6-6,CASSYATSGIPNEQFF
.,TRBJ1-1,TRBV29-1,CSVFRQATEAFF
.,TRBJ1-1,TRBV6-6,CASSYGGGREAFF
TRBD2,TRBJ2-5,TRBV11-2,CASSLDGVLAGGPGETQYF
.,TRBJ1-6,TRBV2,CASRQVLGRSLHF